This T cell receptor (beta chain) originates from a study of somatic mutations in cytotoxic T cells in rheumatoid arthritis. This clone was picked up a small number of times. Its specificity is unknown. Measured with immunoSEQ multiplex PCR; TCRdb has only the in-frame clones, and not every one. The sample yields more than 9,000 clones, roughly 78% seen once. Study-wide findings and caveats: Greater age accompanied higher CD8+ clonality in rheumatoid arthritis patients, a pattern that was absent in healthy controls. Significant differences in CD8+ T-cell clonality were not found between rheumatoid arthritis patients and healthy controls (age-matched). Slight underrepresentation of TRBV07 in rheumatoid arthritis patients was not adjusted for multiple comparisons.

The germline V gene has CDR1 SEHNR and CDR2 FQNEAQ (reference sequence). This CDR3 has 12 amino acids. Trimming pared 5 bases from V and 8 bases from J, leaving 10 bases between. Material for sequencing was CD8+ T cells sorted from blood. The gene calls are TRBV7-9 and TRBJ2-1; TRBD2 might be the D (6 bases). The receptor was derived from an adult with rheumatoid arthritis. The chain's CDR3 is CASSPGGYEQFF. As DNA, the CDR3 is TGTGCCAGCAGCCCTGGGGGGTATGAGCAGTTCTTC.